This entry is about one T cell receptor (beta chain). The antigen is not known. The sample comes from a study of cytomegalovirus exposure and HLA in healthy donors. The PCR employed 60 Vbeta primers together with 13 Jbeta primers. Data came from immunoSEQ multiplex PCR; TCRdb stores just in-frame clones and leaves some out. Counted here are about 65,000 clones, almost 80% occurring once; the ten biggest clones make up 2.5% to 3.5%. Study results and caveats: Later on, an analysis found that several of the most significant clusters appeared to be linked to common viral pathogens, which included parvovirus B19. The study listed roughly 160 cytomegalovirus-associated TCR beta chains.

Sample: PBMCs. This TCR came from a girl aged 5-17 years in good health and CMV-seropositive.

This chain's CDR3 is CSGSQEGGNTIYF. DNA of the CDR3: TGCAGCGGATCTCAGGAGGGGGGAAACACCATATATTTT. The chain uses TRBV29-1 and TRBJ1-3; possible D gene TRBD1, 5 bases. CDR1 and CDR2 from the germline V gene are SQVTM and ANQGSEA. V lost 7 bases, J lost 4 bases, and 14 bases lay in between. The CDR3 is 13 amino acids.